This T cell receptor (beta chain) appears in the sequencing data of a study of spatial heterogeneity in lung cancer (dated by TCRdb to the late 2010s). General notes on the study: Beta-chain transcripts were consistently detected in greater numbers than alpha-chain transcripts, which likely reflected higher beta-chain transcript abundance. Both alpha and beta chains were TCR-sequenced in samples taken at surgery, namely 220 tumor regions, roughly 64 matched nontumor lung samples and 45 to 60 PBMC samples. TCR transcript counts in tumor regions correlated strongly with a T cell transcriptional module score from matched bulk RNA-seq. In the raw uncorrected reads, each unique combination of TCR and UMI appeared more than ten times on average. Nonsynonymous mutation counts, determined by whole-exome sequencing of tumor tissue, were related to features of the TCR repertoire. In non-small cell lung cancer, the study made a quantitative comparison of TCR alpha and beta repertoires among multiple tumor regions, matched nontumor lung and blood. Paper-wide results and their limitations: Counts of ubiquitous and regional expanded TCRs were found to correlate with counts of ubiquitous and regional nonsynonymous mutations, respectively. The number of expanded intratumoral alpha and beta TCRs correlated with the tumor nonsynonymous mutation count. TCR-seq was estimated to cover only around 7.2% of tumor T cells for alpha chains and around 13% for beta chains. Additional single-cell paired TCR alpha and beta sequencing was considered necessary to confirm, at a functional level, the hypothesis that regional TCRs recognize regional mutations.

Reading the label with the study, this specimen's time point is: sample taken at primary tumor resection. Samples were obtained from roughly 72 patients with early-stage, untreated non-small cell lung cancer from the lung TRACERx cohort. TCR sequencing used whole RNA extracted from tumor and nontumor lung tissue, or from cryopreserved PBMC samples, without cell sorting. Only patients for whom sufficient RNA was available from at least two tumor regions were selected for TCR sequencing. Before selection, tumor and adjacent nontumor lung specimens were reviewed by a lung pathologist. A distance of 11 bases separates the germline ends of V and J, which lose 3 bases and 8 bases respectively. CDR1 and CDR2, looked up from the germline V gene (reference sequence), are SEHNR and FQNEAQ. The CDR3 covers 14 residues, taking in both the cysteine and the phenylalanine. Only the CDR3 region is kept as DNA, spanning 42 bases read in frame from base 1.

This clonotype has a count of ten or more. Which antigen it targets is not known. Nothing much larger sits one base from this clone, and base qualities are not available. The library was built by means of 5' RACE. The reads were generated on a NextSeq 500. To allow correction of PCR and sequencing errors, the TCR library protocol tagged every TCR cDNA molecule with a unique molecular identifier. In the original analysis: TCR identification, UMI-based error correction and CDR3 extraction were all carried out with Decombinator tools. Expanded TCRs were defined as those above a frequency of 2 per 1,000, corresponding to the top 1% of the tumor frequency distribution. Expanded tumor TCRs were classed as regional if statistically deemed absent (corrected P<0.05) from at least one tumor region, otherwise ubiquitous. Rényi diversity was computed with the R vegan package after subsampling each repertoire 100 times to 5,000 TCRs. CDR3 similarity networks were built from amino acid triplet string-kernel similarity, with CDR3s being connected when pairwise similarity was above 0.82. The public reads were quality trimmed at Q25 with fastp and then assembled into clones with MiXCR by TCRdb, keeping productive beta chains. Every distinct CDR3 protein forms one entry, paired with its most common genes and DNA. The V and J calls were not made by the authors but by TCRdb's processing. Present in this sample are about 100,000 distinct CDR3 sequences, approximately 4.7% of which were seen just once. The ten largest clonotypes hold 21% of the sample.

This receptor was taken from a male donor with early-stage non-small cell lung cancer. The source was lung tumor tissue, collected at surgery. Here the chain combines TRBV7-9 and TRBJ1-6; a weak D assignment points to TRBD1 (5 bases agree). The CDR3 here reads CASSLWGGHSPLHF. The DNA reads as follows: TGTGCCAGCAGCTTGTGGGGCGGGCATTCACCCCTCCACTTT.